This TCR beta chain is drawn from a study of T cell repertoires in ileal Crohn's disease. This CDR3 contains 15 residues. Trimming cost V 2 bases and J 7 bases; bases outside gene matches: 6. From germline, CDR1 is LNHDA and CDR2 SQIVND (reference sequence). TCRdb's copy holds only in-frame clones and misses some; the assay was immunoSEQ multiplex PCR. This table holds approximately 6,500 clones, 72% found once. A few counts support this clone. Time point of the sample: neoterminal ileum biopsy at postoperative endoscopy, about 6 months after surgery. V usage is TRBV19 and J usage is TRBJ2-1, with 9 bases fitting TRBD2. This sequence was found in an adult with Crohn's disease. Sequenced sample: ileal tissue. The CDR3 reads CASSISSGRTNEQFF. As DNA, the CDR3 is TGTGCCAGTAGTATAAGCAGCGGGAGGACAAATGAGCAGTTCTTC.